The 27 T cell receptor beta chains below come from one sample, sequenced in a study of control samples from healthy donors and cancer patients. Some clones are missing from TCRdb's copy, which holds only in-frame ones; the method was immunoSEQ multiplex PCR. This repertoire shows over 100,000 clones, around 93% found once; its top ten account for 2% to 2.5%. The sequenced material came from blood. These receptors came from a woman aged 45-59 years in good health.

The chain couples TRBV5-5 to TRBJ1-2; tentatively, D is TRBD1 (5 bases). Germline CDR1 is SGHKS and CDR2 is YYEKEE (reference sequence). The CDR3 totals 14 residues. Trimming cost V 0 bases and J 8 bases, with 14 bases left between them. Written as DNA, the CDR3 is TGTGCCAGCAGCTTGGAGGGGCCCTCGAAGGGCTACACCTTC. This translates into CASSLEGPSKGYTF.

The chain couples TRBV3-1 (or the pseudogene TRBV3-2) to TRBJ2-1; D is perhaps TRBD2 (6 bases). CDR3 length: 15 amino acids. Germline CDR1 reads LGHDT; CDR2 reads YNNKEL (reference sequence). V was trimmed by 4 bases and J by 1 base, leaving 11 bases between them. The CDR3 DNA follows: TGTGCCAGCAGCCGCACGGGAGAGTCCTACAATGAGCAGTTCTTC. Protein sequence: CASSRTGESYNEQFF.

Remarks on this clone: Its ends do not fully match the called genes, so a read error is possible. The chain links TRBV3-1 (or the pseudogene TRBV3-2) to TRBJ2-1; no clear D gene. This CDR3 contains 13 residues. Germline assignment: CDR1 LGHDT and CDR2 YNNKEL (reference sequence). The CDR3 DNA reads TGTGCCAGCAGCCAAGAGAAGGGTAGTCCGTCTCTCTTC. It specifies CASSQEKGSPSLF.

The chain couples TRBV29-1 to TRBJ2-4; 7 bases align to TRBD1. This CDR3 spans 12 amino acids. V lost 5 bases to trimming and J lost 7 bases; unmatched junction nucleotides: 5. The V gene's germline CDR1 is SQVTM and CDR2 ANQGSEA. This chain's CDR3 is CSVTTGSNIQYF. The CDR3 DNA sequence: TGCAGCGTTACGACAGGGAGCAACATTCAGTACTTC.

The V gene is TRBV7-2, the J gene TRBJ1-5; the D is unclear. The CDR3 runs 13 residues. Looked up from germline, CDR1 is SGHTA and CDR2 is FQGNSA. The V and J ends lost 0 bases and 7 bases respectively, with 7 bases between them. CDR3 sequence: CASSLAREQPQHF. In nucleotides, the CDR3 is TGTGCCAGCAGCTTAGCGCGGGAACAGCCCCAGCATTTT.

The rearrangement links TRBV3-1 (or the pseudogene TRBV3-2) to TRBJ1-1; D remains ambiguous. The CDR3 is made up of 12 amino acids. V dropped 5 bases and J dropped 8 bases, with 12 bases sitting between them. CDR1 and CDR2 from the germline V gene are LGHDT and YNNKEL (reference sequence). The CDR3 DNA reads TGTGCCAGCAGCTCCCCACTTGGAGAAGCTTTCTTT. It encodes CASSSPLGEAFF.

This clone was picked up one time. CDR3: CASSQSTSIYEQYF. Here the CDR3 DNA reads TGTGCCAGCAGCCAAAGTACTAGCATCTACGAGCAGTACTTC. The chain recombines TRBV3-1 (or the pseudogene TRBV3-2) with TRBJ2-7; a weak D match, TRBD2 (6 bases). The CDR3 has 14 residues. The V gene's germline CDR1 is LGHDT and CDR2 YNNKEL (reference sequence). V lost 2 bases to trimming and J lost 3 bases, with 11 bases between them.

On this clone: The sample carries other DNA sequences with the same CDR3. The chain recombines TRBV5-6 with TRBJ2-1; D call uncertain. The CDR3 is made up of 16 amino acids. From germline, CDR1 is SGHDT and CDR2 YYEEEE. Trimming took off 3 bases at V and 2 bases at J, with 15 bases between the two ends. DNA of the CDR3: TGTGCCAGCAGCTCGGATCTGGGCCGCGCCTACAATGAGCAGTTCTTC. Translating it yields CASSSDLGRAYNEQFF.

The V and J genes are TRBV28 and TRBJ1-4, with TRBD1 as a possible D gene (5 bases). Germline V gives CDR1 MDHEN, CDR2 SYDVKM. CDR3 length: 15 residues. V was pared by 4 bases and J by 5 bases, with 14 bases between. CDR3 DNA sequence: TGTGCCAGCAGTTCGCCTCAGGGATCAAATGAAAAACTGTTTTTT. The encoded protein is CASSSPQGSNEKLFF.

J is TRBJ2-2 and V is TRBV9; 13 bases match TRBD2. This CDR3 is 19 amino acids long. The V and J ends lost 3 bases and 3 bases, in that order; junction bases with no gene match: 11. The germline V gene encodes CDR1 SGDLS and CDR2 YYNGEE. The CDR3 reads CASSDPKLAGGPYTGELFF. The CDR3 coding sequence is TGTGCCAGCAGCGACCCTAAACTAGCGGGAGGGCCCTACACCGGGGAGCTGTTTTTT.

This chain links TRBV19 with TRBJ2-1; 9 bases align to TRBD2. J lost 6 bases, V lost 1 base, and 4 bases had no gene match. Germline CDR1 is LNHDA and CDR2 is SQIVND (reference sequence). This CDR3 is built from 15 residues. This CDR3 reads CASSIGSSGINEQFF. The CDR3 region has the DNA TGTGCCAGTAGTATAGGGTCTAGCGGGATCAATGAGCAGTTCTTC.

This clone was seen only once. The chain carries TRBV19 and TRBJ2-3; 7 bases match TRBD2. The germline CDR1 and CDR2 sequences are LNHDA and SQIVND (reference sequence). V shed 10 bases and J 2 bases; nucleotides not matched to a gene: 15. The CDR3 extends over 16 amino acids. As DNA, the CDR3 is TGTGCCACCAGACAAGGGGCCGGGGGGTCCACAGATACGCAGTATTTT. This translates into CATRQGAGGSTDTQYF.

The sample holds one count of this clone. J is TRBJ1-2 and V is TRBV6-1; D is unresolved. The V and J ends lost 2 bases and 4 bases respectively, with 8 bases between them. In germline, CDR1 is MNHNS, CDR2 SASEGT. This CDR3 is built from 13 residues. The CDR3 region has the DNA TGTGCCAGCAGTGAATCCCCGGTCTATGGCTACACCTTC. As protein: CASSESPVYGYTF.

This chain links TRBV1 with TRBJ2-3; TRBD2, as called in the table, went unchecked against the DNA. TRBV1 corresponds to a pseudogene. The CDR3 is 15 residues long. In nucleotides, the CDR3 is TGCACCAACAGCCAAGTTACCGGGTTTCGGGATACGCAGTATTTT. This sequence encodes CTNSQVTGFRDTQYF.

This clone was detected once. J is TRBJ1-4 and V is TRBV18, with D perhaps matching TRBD1 (6 bases). CDR3 length: 14 residues. Trimming shortened V by 3 bases and J by 5 bases, and 10 bases separated the two germline ends. Germline V gives CDR1 KGHSH, CDR2 LQKENI. In DNA, the CDR3 is TGTGCCAGCTCACCGGCAGGGGTGAATGAAAAACTGTTTTTT. Amino acid sequence: CASSPAGVNEKLFF.

The rearrangement links TRBV11-2 to TRBJ1-1; D possibly corresponds to TRBD1 (5 bases). The CDR3 is made up of 13 amino acids. Between the trimmed V and J ends, which lost 7 bases and 3 bases, there was a span of 12 bases. Germline-derived CDR1 and CDR2 are SGHAT and FQNNGV. DNA of the CDR3: TGTGCCAGCATGCGGGACGGACACACTGAAGCTTTCTTT. It codes for CASMRDGHTEAFF.

The chain has TRBV10-1 and TRBJ2-1; TRBD2 matches at 12 bases. V lost 5 bases, J lost 5 bases, and 4 bases stayed unmatched. Germline CDR1 WNHNN, CDR2 SYGVQD (reference sequence). This CDR3 is built from 15 residues. CDR3 in DNA: TGCGCCAGCAGTACTAGCGGGAGGTCTCACAATGAGCAGTTCTTC. Amino acid sequence: CASSTSGRSHNEQFF.

The genes are TRBV9 and TRBJ2-3; possibly TRBD2 for D (6 bases). Trimming cost V 4 bases and J 5 bases, with 17 bases left between them. This CDR3 spans 15 amino acids. Germline V gives CDR1 SGDLS, CDR2 YYNGEE. The CDR3 DNA reads TGTGCCAGCAGCCCTCGGGCTAGCGTGATAGATACGCAGTATTTT. The encoded protein is CASSPRASVIDTQYF.

The J gene is TRBJ1-2, the V gene TRBV10-2; possibly TRBD1 for D (6 bases). CDR1 is WSHSY, CDR2 SAAADI, per germline. The V and J ends lost 1 base and 5 bases respectively, with 11 bases between them. The length of the CDR3 is 14 residues. CDR3 protein: CASSEYGTSYGYTF. CDR3 bases: TGCGCCAGCAGTGAGTATGGGACAAGTTATGGCTACACCTTC.

The rearrangement joins TRBV7-9 to TRBJ1-2, with a weak D call TRBD1 (6 bases). The V end lost 8 bases, the J end lost 5 bases, and 18 bases lay between the germline ends. Looked up from germline, CDR1 is SEHNR and CDR2 is FQNEAQ (reference sequence). This CDR3 has 14 residues. CDR3 in amino acids: CASQPGTSTYGYTF. For the CDR3, the DNA is TGTGCCAGCCAACCTGGGACATCTACTTATGGCTACACCTTC.

Comment on this clone: The junction departs from germline at one end; a sequencing error may be responsible. The chain combines TRBV3-1 (or the pseudogene TRBV3-2) with TRBJ2-2, with TRBD2 identical over 13 bases. This CDR3 has 17 amino acids. The germline V gene has CDR1 LGHDT and CDR2 YNNKEL (reference sequence). CDR3 in amino acids: CASTQTSGRANTGELFF. The CDR3 DNA follows: TGTGCCAGCACCCAAACTAGCGGGAGGGCGAACACCGGGGAGCTGTTTTTT.

The J gene is TRBJ2-1, the V gene TRBV15, with 7 bases identical to TRBD2. V lost 7 bases and J lost 9; bases outside the gene matches: 6. CDR1 is LNHNV, CDR2 YYDKDF, per germline (reference sequence). The CDR3 contains 12 residues. The CDR3 bases are TGTGCCACCAACCAAGCGGGGATTGAGCAGTTCTTC. Residues: CATNQAGIEQFF.

This chain joins TRBV9 and TRBJ2-3; D gene unclear. Trimming stripped 0 bases from V and 2 bases from J, with 13 bases between. CDR1 and CDR2 (germline): SGDLS, YYNGEE. The CDR3 has 16 amino acids. CDR3 loop: CASSVAPVLITDTQYF. The CDR3, as DNA: TGTGCCAGCAGCGTAGCCCCTGTCTTAATCACAGATACGCAGTATTTT.

The chain links TRBV6-2 or TRBV6-3 to TRBJ2-7, with TRBD1 matching over 7 bases. This CDR3 comprises 15 residues. CDR1 is MNHEY, CDR2 SVGEGT, per germline. Trimming took 4 bases from V and 7 from J; bases not matched to a gene: 13. The CDR3: CASSSTTGWMSEQYF. The DNA of the CDR3 is TGTGCCAGCAGTTCAACGACAGGGTGGATGAGTGAGCAGTACTTC.

V is TRBV6-6 and J is TRBJ1-1; D call uncertain. The CDR3 covers 16 residues. The germline V and J ends were trimmed by 6 bases and 0 bases, with 17 bases remaining between them. The germline V gene encodes CDR1 MNHNY and CDR2 SVGAGI (reference sequence). The chain's CDR3 is CASSRADLMMNTEAFF. CDR3 bases: TGTGCCAGCAGCAGAGCGGACCTCATGATGAACACTGAAGCTTTCTTT.

This chain connects TRBV6-2 or TRBV6-3 to TRBJ1-5; no clear D. Germline values: CDR1 MNHEY, CDR2 SVGEGT. V lost 5 bases and J 7 bases, leaving 12 bases between the germline ends. CDR3 size: 13 residues. The CDR3 is CASSPSDWQPQHF. The CDR3 DNA reads TGTGCCAGCAGTCCGTCGGACTGGCAGCCCCAGCATTTT.

This clone was counted between two and nine times. J is TRBJ2-7 and V is TRBV7-2; 8 bases are shared with TRBD2. CDR1 and CDR2 from the germline V gene are SGHTA and FQGNSA. The junction had 16 bases not matched to a gene; V was cut back by 4 bases and J by 2 bases. The length of the CDR3 is 18 residues. The CDR3 reads CASSSRGAGGGQTYEQYF. The DNA for the CDR3 is TGTGCCAGCAGCTCCCGAGGAGCCGGCGGGGGGCAAACCTACGAGCAGTACTTC.